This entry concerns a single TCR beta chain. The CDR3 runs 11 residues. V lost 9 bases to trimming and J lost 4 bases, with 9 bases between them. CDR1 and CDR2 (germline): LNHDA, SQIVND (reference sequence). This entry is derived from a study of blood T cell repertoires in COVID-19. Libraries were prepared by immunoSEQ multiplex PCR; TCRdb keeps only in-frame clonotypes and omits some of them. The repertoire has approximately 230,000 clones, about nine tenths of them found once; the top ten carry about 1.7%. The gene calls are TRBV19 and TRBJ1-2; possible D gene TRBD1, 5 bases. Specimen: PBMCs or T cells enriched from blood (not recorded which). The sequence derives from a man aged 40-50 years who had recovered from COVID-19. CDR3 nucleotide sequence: TGTGCCAGCTGGACAAGCTATGGCTACACCTTC. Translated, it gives CASWTSYGYTF.